One and the same sample provided the 10 T cell receptor beta chains below, sequenced in a study of cytomegalovirus exposure and HLA in healthy donors. Data came from immunoSEQ multiplex PCR; TCRdb stores just in-frame clones and leaves some out. The table records 180,000 or so clones, 80% to 90% of them present only once. Material: PBMCs. All receptors derive from a woman in her thirties in good health and CMV-seropositive.

The V call is TRBV6-5, the J call TRBJ2-7; D remains unclear. The V gene lost 0 bases and the J gene lost 4 bases, with 13 bases spanning the gap. The CDR3 is 15 residues long. Germline V gene sequence: CDR1 MNHEY, CDR2 SVGAGI. The CDR3 DNA reads as TGTGCCAGCAGTTACTCGGTCACCCAGGCGTACGAGCAGTACTTC. It is translated as CASSYSVTQAYEQYF.

The chain combines TRBV5-1 with TRBJ1-1; 7 nucleotides agree with TRBD1. Germline trimming cut 3 bases from V and 9 bases from J; bases unmatched to any gene: 11. This CDR3 is built from 14 residues. Looked up from germline, CDR1 is SGHRS and CDR2 is YFSETQ. The CDR3 reads CASSSGQEFNQAFF. CDR3 DNA sequence: TGCGCCAGCAGCTCCGGACAGGAATTTAACCAAGCTTTCTTT.

The genes are TRBV6-1 and TRBJ2-7; possibly TRBD2 for D (5 bases). CDR1 is MNHNS, CDR2 SASEGT, per germline. V lost 10 bases, J lost 8 bases, and 24 bases lay in between. This CDR3 has 14 amino acids. The CDR3 reads CATLGELWLTKQYF. In nucleotides, the CDR3 is TGTGCCACTCTCGGGGAACTGTGGCTTACGAAGCAGTACTTC.

The chain recombines TRBV2 with TRBJ2-1; TRBD2 matches at 9 bases. The V gene's germline CDR1 is SNHLY and CDR2 FYNNEI. V was clipped by 0 bases and J by 6 bases; unmatched bases: 15. The CDR3 is made up of 19 amino acids. The CDR3 DNA reads as TGTGCCAGCAGTGAAGCGGGTAGCGGGAGCATAGTTTCCCTCAATGAGCAGTTCTTC. This codes for CASSEAGSGSIVSLNEQFF.

The count of this clone is one. The gene calls are TRBV5-1 and TRBJ1-2; 8 bases fit TRBD1. This CDR3 has 15 amino acids. The V gene end was trimmed by 4 bases and the J gene end by 4 bases; junction bases not matched to a gene: 9. The germline V gene has CDR1 SGHRS and CDR2 YFSETQ. The CDR3 DNA is TGCGCCAGCAGCGCAGGGGGACAGGAGATCTATGGCTACACCTTC. Translating it yields CASSAGGQEIYGYTF.

The rearrangement uses TRBV6-1 and TRBJ2-5; tentative D call: TRBD2 (5 bases). The CDR3 sequence is 14 residues long. V lost 2 bases, J lost 2 bases, and 9 bases lay in between. The germline gives CDR1 MNHNS, CDR2 SASEGT. CDR3 amino acids: CASSELGDQETQYF. In nucleotides, the CDR3 is TGTGCCAGCAGTGAACTCGGGGATCAAGAGACCCAGTACTTC.

A single count supports this clone. The chain recombines TRBV7-2 with TRBJ2-1; 9 bases fit TRBD2. The V segment lost 1 base and the J segment 6 bases; nucleotides outside the gene matches: 4. Germline assignment: CDR1 SGHTA and CDR2 FQGNSA. The CDR3 length is 15 residues. In DNA, the CDR3 is TGTGCCAGCAGCTTAGTGACTAGCGGCAGCAATGAGCAGTTCTTC. As protein: CASSLVTSGSNEQFF.

The gene calls are TRBV11-2 and TRBJ1-5, with a tentative D call TRBD1 (6 bases). The CDR3 totals 14 residues. CDR1 and CDR2 (germline): SGHAT, FQNNGV. Trimming took off 5 bases at V and 5 bases at J, with 13 bases between the two ends. CDR3 protein: CASSVGQRDQPQHF. In DNA, the CDR3 is TGTGCCAGCAGCGTCGGACAGAGGGATCAGCCCCAGCATTTT. The complete variable domain, with remaining parts taken from reference TRBV11-2 and TRBJ1-5, reads EAGVAQSPRYKIIEKRQSVAFWCNPISGHATLYWYQQILGQGPKLLIQFQNNGVVDDSQLPKDRFSAERLKGVDSTLKIQPAKLEDSAVYLCASSVGQRDQPQHFGDGTRLSIL.

The chain employs TRBV29-1 and TRBJ2-7; 9 bases are shared with TRBD1. CDR3 length: 14 residues. V lost 4 bases, J lost 2 bases, and 6 bases stayed unmatched. CDR1 and CDR2 from the germline V gene are SQVTM and ANQGSEA. In nucleotides, the CDR3 is TGCAGCGTTGGTCGGGACAGGGACACCTACGAGCAGTACTTC. It specifies CSVGRDRDTYEQYF.

The chain combines TRBV6-6 with TRBJ2-7; tentatively, D is TRBD2 (6 bases). V lost 6 bases, J lost 2 bases, and 11 bases lay in between. This CDR3 comprises 13 residues. Looked up from germline, CDR1 is MNHNY and CDR2 is SVGAGI (reference sequence). The chain's CDR3 is CASRGRETYEQYF. For the CDR3, the DNA is TGTGCCAGCAGGGGGCGGGAAACCTACGAGCAGTACTTC.